Below, 14 T cell receptor beta chains from the same sample are listed, as sequenced in a study of T cell changes during pregnancy in multiple sclerosis. Here immunoSEQ multiplex PCR was the method, and the copy in TCRdb shows in-frame clones only, minus some. The data contain 75,000 to 95,000 clones, around 90% of them singletons. The material was peripheral blood, obtained before pregnancy. The receptors originated from a female donor with multiple sclerosis, enrolled in a pregnancy study.

This chain connects TRBV4-1 to TRBJ2-1; D is perhaps TRBD2 (5 bases). V lost 1 base and J 7 bases, leaving 5 bases between the germline ends. Germline V lookup: CDR1 MGHRA, CDR2 YSYEKL. The length of the CDR3 is 12 residues. The chain's CDR3 is CASSQVANEQFF. The CDR3 coding sequence is TGCGCCAGCAGCCAAGTAGCGAATGAGCAGTTCTTC.

Relative to its sample, this clone is medium-sized (0.01 to 0.1%). This chain uses TRBV18 with TRBJ1-2; D is ambiguous. Trimming pared 0 bases from V and 4 bases from J, leaving 9 bases between. The V gene's germline CDR1 is KGHSH and CDR2 LQKENI. The CDR3 is made up of 14 amino acids. Here the CDR3 DNA reads TGTGCCAGCTCACCACCCACGGAGAGCTATGGCTACACCTTC. It encodes CASSPPTESYGYTF.

This rearrangement joins TRBV10-3 to TRBJ1-2; 8 positions agree with TRBD1. CDR1 is ENHRY, CDR2 SYGVKD, per germline. CDR3 length: 16 amino acids. V gave up 2 bases and J gave up 2 bases; unmatched junction bases: 7. DNA for the CDR3: TGTGCCATCAGTGAGAGGGGGCAGGGGGCAAACTATGGCTACACCTTC. This translates into CAISERGQGANYGYTF.

The rearrangement joins TRBV7-9 to TRBJ2-3; TRBD1 agrees at 7 bases. V trimming: 5 bases; J trimming: 1 base; junction bases outside the gene matches: 3. From germline, CDR1 is SEHNR and CDR2 FQNEAQ (reference sequence). The CDR3 consists of 14 residues. The CDR3 region has the DNA TGTGCCAGCAGCCCAGGACAGGGCACAGATACGCAGTATTTT. Translated, it gives CASSPGQGTDTQYF. The whole variable domain, remainder taken from reference TRBV7-9 and TRBJ2-3, is DTGVSQNPRHKITKRGQNVTFRCDPISEHNRLYWYRQTLGQGPEFLTYFQNEAQLEKSRLLSDRFSAERPKGSFSTLEIQRTEQGDSAMYLCASSPGQGTDTQYFGPGTRLTVL.

The chain employs TRBV9 and TRBJ2-1; D possibly corresponds to TRBD2 (5 bases). The CDR3 totals 16 residues. Germline CDR1 and CDR2: SGDLS and YYNGEE. V lost 0 bases and J lost 9, with 19 bases in between. The CDR3 DNA follows: TGTGCCAGCAGCGTAGGGGCGGGTAGCGCTGGTAGTGAGCAGTTCTTC. Amino acid sequence: CASSVGAGSAGSEQFF.

V and J are TRBV27 and TRBJ2-3, with 7 positions matching TRBD1. The CDR3 contains 16 residues. Trimming cost V 2 bases and J 0 bases; bases outside gene matches: 5. Germline V CDR1 and CDR2: MNHEY, SMNVEV (reference sequence). The CDR3 protein is CASSLGDSTSTDTQYF. For the CDR3, the DNA is TGTGCCAGCAGTTTAGGGGACAGTACTAGCACAGATACGCAGTATTTT.

This chain connects TRBV2 to TRBJ1-5, with a weak D call TRBD1 (5 bases). The germline gives CDR1 SNHLY, CDR2 FYNNEI. The CDR3 contains 19 residues. The V end lost 3 bases, the J end lost 5 bases, and 26 bases lay between the germline ends. The CDR3 loop is CASSENQVLAGLEDQPQHF. CDR3 nucleotide sequence: TGTGCCAGCAGTGAGAATCAGGTGCTTGCAGGGTTGGAAGATCAGCCCCAGCATTTT.

The chain has TRBV6-5 and TRBJ2-4; 8 nucleotides match TRBD1. Germline V gives CDR1 MNHEY, CDR2 SVGAGI. The CDR3 consists of 11 residues. Germline trimming cut 8 bases from V and 6 bases from J; bases unmatched to any gene: 0. CDR3 sequence: CASGQGNIQYF. The CDR3 DNA sequence: TGTGCCAGCGGACAGGGAAACATTCAGTACTTC.

The chain links TRBV7-2 to TRBJ2-1; D remains ambiguous. CDR1 is SGHTA, CDR2 FQGNSA, per germline. The V and J ends lost 2 bases and 3 bases respectively, with 17 bases between them. The CDR3 is 17 residues long. In nucleotides, the CDR3 is TGTGCCAGCAGCTTACCCCTCTTTAGGCGAGGCTACAATGAGCAGTTCTTC. Protein: CASSLPLFRRGYNEQFF.

This rearrangement joins TRBV28 to TRBJ1-3; possibly TRBD1 for D (6 bases). This CDR3 spans 14 amino acids. Germline V gene lookup returns CDR1 MDHEN and CDR2 SYDVKM. V lost 8 bases to trimming and J lost 3 bases, with 14 bases between them. The CDR3 protein is CASGGGGNGNTIYF. The CDR3 DNA reads TGTGCCAGCGGAGGGGGGGGGAATGGAAACACCATATATTTT.

This clone turned up a few times. J is TRBJ2-7 and V is TRBV12-5; D might be TRBD1 (5 bases). The germline CDR1 and CDR2 sequences are LGHNT and FRNRAP. The CDR3 has 15 residues. V was pared by 0 bases and J by 6 bases, with 15 bases between. The CDR3, as DNA: TGTGCTAGTGGTTTGGTAGATCGGAAGGGGTCCGAGCAGTACTTC. This gives the protein CASGLVDRKGSEQYF.

The chain carries TRBV7-9 and TRBJ1-4; D unresolved. The germline gives CDR1 SEHNR, CDR2 FQNEAQ (reference sequence). There are 12 residues in the CDR3. V dropped 5 bases and J dropped 7 bases, with 8 bases sitting between them. DNA of the CDR3: TGTGCCAGCAGCCCGTCGGGTGAAAAACTGTTTTTT. Translation gives CASSPSGEKLFF.

V is TRBV15 and J is TRBJ1-1, with D tentatively TRBD1 (6 bases). The ends were cut back, 11 bases at V and 3 bases at J, with 13 bases in the middle. Germline CDR1 and CDR2: LNHNV and YYDKDF (reference sequence). CDR3 length: 12 residues. The CDR3: CAVRGWDTEAFF. CDR3 nucleotide sequence: TGTGCCGTTAGGGGGTGGGACACTGAAGCTTTCTTT.

V is TRBV6-5 and J is TRBJ2-7, with 14 bases aligning to TRBD2. V trimming: 4 bases; J trimming: 5 bases; junction bases outside the gene matches: 4. The CDR3 spans 15 residues. The germline gives CDR1 MNHEY, CDR2 SVGAGI. The CDR3, as DNA: TGTGCCAGCAGTTTGACTAGCGGGAGGGGTGACGAGCAGTACTTC. It is translated as CASSLTSGRGDEQYF.